One and the same sample provided the 7 T cell receptor beta chains below, sequenced in a study of Ad26.COV2.S vaccination and SARS-CoV-2 variants. Libraries were prepared by immunoSEQ multiplex PCR; TCRdb keeps only in-frame clonotypes and omits some of them. The sample lists about 180,000 clones; roughly 87% were seen once. The source material was peripheral blood, sampled after recovery from COVID-19. The origin of the receptors is a human donor who had recovered from COVID-19.

This clone was observed a single time. The chain joins TRBV4-1 to TRBJ2-3; TRBD2 matches at 11 bases. The CDR3 covers 17 residues. Trimming took 8 bases from V and 2 from J; bases not matched to a gene: 12. The germline V gene encodes CDR1 MGHRA and CDR2 YSYEKL. The CDR3 reads CASRYRVTSGNTDTQYF. For the CDR3, the DNA is TGCGCCAGCCGGTACAGGGTGACTAGCGGGAACACAGATACGCAGTATTTT.

This clone was detected only a few times. The chain links TRBV7-2 to TRBJ2-2; 12 nucleotides match TRBD2. V lost 6 bases to trimming and J lost 8 bases; unmatched junction nucleotides: 7. The germline CDR1 and CDR2 sequences are SGHTA and FQGNSA. The CDR3 is 15 amino acids. The CDR3 sequence is CASRPGLAGAGELFF. Here the CDR3 DNA reads TGTGCCAGCAGACCGGGACTAGCGGGTGCTGGGGAGCTGTTTTTT. The entire variable domain, with the rest obtained from reference TRBV7-2 and TRBJ2-2, is as follows: GAGVSQSPSNKVTEKGKDVELRCDPISGHTALYWYRQSLGQGLEFLIYFQGNSAPDKSGLPSDRFSAERTGGSVSTLTIQRTQQEDSAVYLCASRPGLAGAGELFFGEGSRLTVL.

This chain connects TRBV20-1 to TRBJ2-3; 8 bases are shared with TRBD1. Germline CDR1 reads DFQATT; CDR2 reads SNEGSKA (reference sequence). The ends lost 3 bases at V and 4 bases at J; junction bases unmatched: 6. The CDR3 spans 14 residues. The CDR3 reads CSASRPGGADTQYF. CDR3 bases: TGCAGTGCTAGTAGGCCAGGGGGCGCAGATACGCAGTATTTT.

This rearrangement joins TRBV20-1 to TRBJ1-1; D is ambiguous. Per germline, CDR1 DFQATT and CDR2 SNEGSKA (reference sequence). V gave up 1 base and J gave up 9 bases, with 9 bases separating them. The CDR3 has 11 residues. In DNA, the CDR3 is TGCAGTGCTAGAGGACTCGCTCAAGCTTTCTTT. Its protein is CSARGLAQAFF.

The chain uses TRBV5-1 and TRBJ2-7; TRBD1 aligns across 9 bases. The CDR3 contains 15 residues. V dropped 3 bases and J dropped 4; count of bases not matched to a gene: 8. Per germline, CDR1 SGHRS and CDR2 YFSETQ. This chain's CDR3 is CASSSDTGGYYEQYF. The CDR3 DNA reads TGCGCCAGCAGCTCCGACACAGGGGGCTATTACGAGCAGTACTTC.

The chain couples TRBV5-6 to TRBJ1-6; the D is unclear. Looked up from germline, CDR1 is SGHDT and CDR2 is YYEEEE. The CDR3 sequence is 15 residues long. V was trimmed by 1 base and J by 1 base, leaving 6 bases between them. CDR3: CASSLLGSYNSPLHF. The CDR3 DNA follows: TGTGCCAGCAGCTTGTTAGGGTCCTATAATTCACCCCTCCACTTT.

The rearrangement uses TRBV5-1 and TRBJ2-2; 8 bases match TRBD2. This CDR3 has 15 residues. The V and J ends lost 7 bases and 2 bases, in that order; junction bases with no gene match: 7. The germline V gene has CDR1 SGHRS and CDR2 YFSETQ. The CDR3 coding sequence is TGCGCCAGCCGAAGGCGGGGGGACAACACCGGGGAGCTGTTTTTT. Its protein product is CASRRRGDNTGELFF.